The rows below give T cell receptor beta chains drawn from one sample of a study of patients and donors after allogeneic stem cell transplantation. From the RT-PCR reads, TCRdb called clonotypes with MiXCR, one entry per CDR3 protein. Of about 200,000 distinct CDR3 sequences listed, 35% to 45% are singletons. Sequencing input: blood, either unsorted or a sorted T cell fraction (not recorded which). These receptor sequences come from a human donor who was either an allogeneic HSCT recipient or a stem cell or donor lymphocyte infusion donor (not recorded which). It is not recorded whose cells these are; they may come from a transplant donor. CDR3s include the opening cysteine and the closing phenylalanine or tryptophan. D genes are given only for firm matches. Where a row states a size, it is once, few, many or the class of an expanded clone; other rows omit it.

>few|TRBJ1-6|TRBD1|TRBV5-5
TGTGCCAGCAGCTTGGACTCCGGGGGGACAGGGTATAATTCACCCCTCCACTTT
CASSLDSGGTGYNSPLHF
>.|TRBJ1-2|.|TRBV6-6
TGTGCCACCCTGATGCGGGGTAACTATGGCTACACCTTC
CATLMRGNYGYTF
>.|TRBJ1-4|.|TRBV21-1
TGTGCCAGCAGCTCGTCCGGGACAGACTATGAAAAACTGTTTTTT
CASSSSGTDYEKLFF
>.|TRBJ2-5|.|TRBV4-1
TGCGCCAGCAGACAACGAATTGTCAAGGAGGAGACCCAGTACTTC
CASRQRIVKEETQYF
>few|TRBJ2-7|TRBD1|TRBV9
TGTGCCAGCAGCTTTCGACAGGGCTACGAGCAGTACTTC
CASSFRQGYEQYF
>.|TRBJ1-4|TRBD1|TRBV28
TGTGCCAGCAGCTACAACAGGGGGACAAATGAAAAACTGTTTTTT
CASSYNRGTNEKLFF
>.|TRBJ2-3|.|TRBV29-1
TGCAGCGTTGAACGAGGGCTACCGACAGATACGCAGTATTTT
CSVERGLPTDTQYF
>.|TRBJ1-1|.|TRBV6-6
TGTGCCAGCAGTCCCCTGGGGCGAGGGGGCACTGAAGCTTTCTTT
CASSPLGRGGTEAFF
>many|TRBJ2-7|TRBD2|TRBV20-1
TGCAGTGCTAGCGGACTAGCGGGGGATCACGAGCAGTACTTC
CSASGLAGDHEQYF
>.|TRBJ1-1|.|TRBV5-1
TGCGCCAGCAGCCCCGGTAGACCACAGGGACCCACTGAAGCTTTCTTT
CASSPGRPQGPTEAFF
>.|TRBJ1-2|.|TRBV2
TGTGCCAGCAGCGCCCAACTGGGGAATGGCTACACCTTC
CASSAQLGNGYTF